Sequencing of this TCR beta chain was carried out in a study of T cell changes during pregnancy in multiple sclerosis. Germline V gene lookup returns CDR1 MDHEN and CDR2 SYDVKM. Trimming stripped 5 bases from V and 6 bases from J, with 13 bases between. This CDR3 is 13 amino acids long. Data came from immunoSEQ multiplex PCR; TCRdb stores just in-frame clones and leaves some out. The table has some 130,000 clones, roughly 96% seen once. The chain recombines TRBV28 with TRBJ2-5; D gene unclear. The source is a female donor with multiple sclerosis, enrolled in a pregnancy study. The starting material was peripheral blood, obtained after pregnancy. Here the CDR3 DNA reads TGTGCCAGCAGTCCCGCCGCCAGAAAGACCCAGTACTTC. Translated, it gives CASSPAARKTQYF.